This TCR beta chain originates from a study of blood T cell repertoires in COVID-19. The wider study: The samples span acute and convalescent COVID-19 from the United States, Italy and Spain.

This CDR3 is built from 15 residues. The germline V and J ends were trimmed by 0 bases and 0 bases, with 5 bases remaining between them. CDR1 and CDR2 from the germline V gene are SEHNR and FQNEAQ (reference sequence). Regarding this clone: Other DNA sequences of this sample code for an identical CDR3.

Here immunoSEQ multiplex PCR was the method, and the copy in TCRdb shows in-frame clones only, minus some. The sample lists 450,000 or so clones, roughly 87% seen once, with about 0.57% in the top ten. The chain couples TRBV7-9 to TRBJ2-2; D perhaps matches TRBD1 (5 bases). The origin of this receptor is a man aged 18 to 29 who had recovered from COVID-19. The sample taken for sequencing was PBMCs or T cells enriched from blood (not recorded which). Here the CDR3 reads CASSLAGANTGELFF. CDR3 DNA: TGTGCCAGCAGCTTAGCAGGGGCGAACACCGGGGAGCTGTTTTTT. Using reference TRBV7-9 and TRBJ2-2 for the parts outside the CDR3, the full variable domain is DTGVSQNPRHKITKRGQNVTFRCDPISEHNRLYWYRQTLGQGPEFLTYFQNEAQLEKSRLLSDRFSAERPKGSFSTLEIQRTEQGDSAMYLCASSLAGANTGELFFGEGSRLTVL.